The T cell receptor (beta chain) described here comes from a study of cytomegalovirus exposure and HLA in healthy donors. Germline CDR1 SQVTM, CDR2 ANQGSEA. The CDR3 contains 13 residues. PCR primers comprised 60 Vbeta and 13 Jbeta primers. Produced via immunoSEQ multiplex PCR; TCRdb's table is partial and in-frame only. The profile shows about 300,000 clones, roughly 90% of them singletons. This TCR derives from a man aged 35 to 55 in good health and CMV-seropositive. The sample was PBMCs. J is TRBJ2-1 and V is TRBV29-1; 12 bases match TRBD2. The CDR3 loop is CRVTSGRFSEQFF. DNA for the CDR3: TGCAGGGTTACTAGCGGGAGGTTCAGTGAGCAGTTCTTC.